This TCR beta chain was recorded in a study of identical twins' blood T cells. Study findings and constraints: Twins reportedly had markedly more similar V usage than unrelated donors, even among out-of-frame TCRbeta clonotypes.

This CDR3 is built from 15 residues. Germline V gene lookup returns CDR1 MNHEY and CDR2 SVGEGT. The germline V and J ends were trimmed by 2 bases and 0 bases, with 9 bases remaining between them. TCRdb ran MiXCR on the 5' RACE reads and lists one entry per CDR3 protein. The sample lists 350,000 to 450,000 distinct CDR3 sequences; over 25% were seen once. Comment on this clonotype: Its antigen is unidentified.

This chain uses TRBV6-2 or TRBV6-3 with TRBJ2-3; possibly TRBD1 for D (5 bases). The origin of this receptor is a woman aged 18 to 55 in good health. The specimen was PBMCs. CDR3 residues: CASSYGAVSTDTQYF. The CDR3 DNA reads TGTGCCAGCAGTTACGGGGCGGTGAGCACAGATACGCAGTATTTT.